This T cell receptor (beta chain) was captured by sequencing in a study of OX40 agonist ivuxolimab in advanced cancers. Study in general: One patient with hepatocellular carcinoma and two with cutaneous melanoma, three in all, had partial responses.

Systemic immunosuppression or autoimmune disease history was grounds to exclude patients. Study-wide findings and caveats: Fewer expanded clones were found on average in CD4+ than in CD8+ T cells.

In its sample, this clone was seen a few times. The antigen is not known. Only in-frame clones appear in the TCRdb table, and some are missing; sequencing was by immunoSEQ multiplex PCR. The profile shows 60,000 to 85,000 clones, under 90% of them singletons. CDR1 and CDR2 from the germline V gene are KGHSH and LQKENI. Unmatched junction bases numbered 14, after V lost 5 bases and J lost 7 bases. This CDR3 spans 17 amino acids. This sequence originates from an adult with an advanced solid tumor such as melanoma, head and neck, liver or kidney cancer. V usage is TRBV18 and J usage is TRBJ2-1; 10 nucleotides match TRBD2. The source was CD4+ or CD8+ T cells sorted from blood, collected in a trial of the OX40 agonist ivuxolimab. CDR3 bases: TGTGCCAGCTCAGCGTCCCAGGGAAGCGGGGGGGCGAATGAGCAGTTCTTC. Protein: CASSASQGSGGANEQFF.